This paragraph covers one T cell receptor beta chain sequence. Original handling: The assay estimated nucleated cells by amplifying reference gene primers. Profiling relied on immunoSEQ multiplex PCR, and the TCRdb table lists in-frame clones only, not all of them. That table furnishes V, J and clone size, whereas the DNA furnished D and trimming. Among tens of thousands of clones listed, around 78% were seen once. This record comes from a study of blood T cell repertoires in COVID-19. Sequencing was done on a sample of peripheral blood. This receptor was taken from a human donor in a cohort sampled during active COVID-19.

The DNA of the CDR3 is TGTGCCAGCAGCGTAGAGACAGGGAAGGCTGAAGCTTTCTTT. Its protein is CASSVETGKAEAFF. V and J are TRBV9 and TRBJ1-1; 7 bases match TRBD1. Germline loops: CDR1 SGDLS, CDR2 YYNGEE. This CDR3 comprises 14 residues. J gave up 6 bases and V 0 bases, and 5 bases lay outside the gene matches.